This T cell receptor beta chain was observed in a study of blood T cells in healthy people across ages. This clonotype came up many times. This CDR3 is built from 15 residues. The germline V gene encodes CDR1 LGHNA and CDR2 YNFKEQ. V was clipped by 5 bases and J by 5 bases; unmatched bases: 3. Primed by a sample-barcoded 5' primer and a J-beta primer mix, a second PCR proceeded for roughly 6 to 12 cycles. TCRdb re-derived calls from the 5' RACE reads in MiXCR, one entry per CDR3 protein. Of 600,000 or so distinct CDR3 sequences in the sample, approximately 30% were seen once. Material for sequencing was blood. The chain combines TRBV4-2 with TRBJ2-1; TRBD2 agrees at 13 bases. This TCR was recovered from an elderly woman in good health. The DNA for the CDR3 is TGTGCCAGCAGCGACGGACTAGCGGGGGACAATGAGCAGTTCTTC. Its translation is CASSDGLAGDNEQFF.